The 21 T cell receptor beta chains below come from one sample, sequenced in a study of blood T cell repertoires in COVID-19. Repertoires were generated with immunoSEQ multiplex PCR, while TCRdb's copy carries only in-frame clones and drops some. Among about 440,000 clones, 90% were seen once, and the ten largest hold 0.6%. The sample taken for sequencing was PBMCs or T cells enriched from blood (not recorded which). The receptors originated from a man aged 18 to 30 who had recovered from COVID-19.

The count of this clone is one. J is TRBJ1-6 and V is TRBV3-1 (or the pseudogene TRBV3-2), with a possible D match to TRBD1 (6 bases). Germline CDR1 and CDR2: LGHDT and YNNKEL (reference sequence). The CDR3 loop spans 18 amino acids. V gave up 0 bases and J gave up 10 bases, with 22 bases separating them. The CDR3 region is CASSQDFPGGASNSPLHF. In DNA, the CDR3 is TGTGCCAGCAGCCAAGATTTTCCGGGGGGCGCAAGTAACTCACCCCTCCACTTT.

The chain uses TRBV5-1 and TRBJ1-2; D is uncertain. Germline lookup yields CDR1 SGHRS and CDR2 YFSETQ. Trimming removed 2 bases at V and 7 bases at J, with 12 bases between. The CDR3 extends over 13 amino acids. CDR3 sequence: CASSFLEGGGYTF. The CDR3 coding sequence is TGCGCCAGCAGCTTCCTAGAGGGAGGTGGCTACACCTTC. Filled out from reference TRBV5-1 and TRBJ1-2, the complete variable domain reads KAGVTQTPRYLIKTRGQQVTLSCSPISGHRSVSWYQQTPGQGLQFLFEYFSETQRNKGNFPGRFSGRQFSNSRSEMNVSTLELGDSALYLCASSFLEGGGYTFGSGTRLTVV.

The chain carries TRBV27 and TRBJ1-5; weak D call: TRBD1 (5 bases). The length of the CDR3 is 17 residues. The V and J ends lost 6 bases and 1 base respectively, with 19 bases between them. The germline V gene has CDR1 MNHEY and CDR2 SMNVEV (reference sequence). CDR3 sequence: CASSPWGRVGSNQPQHF. Written as DNA, the CDR3 is TGTGCCAGCAGCCCCTGGGGCAGGGTAGGGAGCAATCAGCCCCAGCATTTT.

The chain has TRBV7-9 and TRBJ1-2; 7 bases line up with TRBD1. Trimming removed 1 base from V and 7 bases from J; junction bases left unmatched: 9. This CDR3 has 15 residues. The germline CDR1 and CDR2 sequences are SEHNR and FQNEAQ (reference sequence). This CDR3 is CASSLEDRVYAGYTF. The CDR3 DNA reads as TGTGCCAGCAGCTTAGAAGACAGGGTATATGCTGGCTACACCTTC.

The chain uses TRBV18 and TRBJ1-1; 9 bases are shared with TRBD1. This CDR3 has 14 residues. Germline CDR1 is KGHSH and CDR2 is LQKENI. V was clipped by 3 bases and J by 3 bases; unmatched bases: 2. In DNA form, the CDR3 reads TGTGCCAGCTCACCGACAGGGGGGGACACTGAAGCTTTCTTT. It encodes CASSPTGGDTEAFF.

The chain is built from TRBV27 and TRBJ2-1; 12 nucleotides align to TRBD2. The V gene's germline CDR1 is MNHEY and CDR2 SMNVEV (reference sequence). Trimming at V came to 6 bases and at J to 3 bases, leaving 9 bases not matched to a gene. This CDR3 comprises 17 residues. The CDR3 DNA reads as TGTGCCAGCAGCCCCGGGACTAGCGGGTACAGCTACAATGAGCAGTTCTTC. It encodes CASSPGTSGYSYNEQFF.

The gene calls are TRBV3-1 (or the pseudogene TRBV3-2) and TRBJ1-4; D may be TRBD1 (5 bases). The V gene lost 2 bases and the J gene lost 5 bases, with 9 bases spanning the gap. Germline CDR1 and CDR2: LGHDT and YNNKEL (reference sequence). This CDR3 spans 14 amino acids. CDR3 amino acids: CASSQWGGNEKLFF. The CDR3 coding sequence is TGTGCCAGCAGCCAATGGGGGGGAAATGAAAAACTGTTTTTT.

V usage is TRBV5-1 and J usage is TRBJ1-1; D unresolved. Germline CDR1 SGHRS, CDR2 YFSETQ. Between the trimmed V and J ends, which lost 2 bases and 5 bases, there was a span of 16 bases. The CDR3 runs 15 residues. As DNA, the CDR3 is TGCGCCAGCAGCTTTGACCCCCCCAGAGGAACTGAAGCTTTCTTT. It specifies CASSFDPPRGTEAFF.

The chain carries TRBV7-2 and TRBJ2-1; 10 bases match TRBD2. Germline lookup yields CDR1 SGHTA and CDR2 FQGNSA. Losses at the gene ends were 1 base for V and 7 bases for J; bases not matched to a gene: 16. CDR3 length equals 19 residues. The CDR3 sequence: CASSLEGAILAGQLNEQFF. For the CDR3, the DNA is TGTGCCAGCAGCTTAGAGGGGGCCATACTAGCGGGACAGTTGAATGAGCAGTTCTTC. The entire variable domain, with the rest obtained from reference TRBV7-2 and TRBJ2-1, is as follows: GAGVSQSPSNKVTEKGKDVELRCDPISGHTALYWYRQSLGQGLEFLIYFQGNSAPDKSGLPSDRFSAERTGGSVSTLTIQRTQQEDSAVYLCASSLEGAILAGQLNEQFFGPGTRLTVL.

The rearrangement links TRBV11-2 to TRBJ2-7; 7 bases line up with TRBD2. The CDR3 has 15 amino acids. Germline trimming cut 5 bases from V and 2 bases from J; bases unmatched to any gene: 9. Germline values: CDR1 SGHAT, CDR2 FQNNGV. The CDR3 here is CASSREAGLAYEQYF. The CDR3 bases are TGTGCCAGCAGCCGTGAAGCGGGGTTGGCCTACGAGCAGTACTTC.

The chain carries TRBV11-2 and TRBJ2-2; 15 bases agree with TRBD2. Per germline, CDR1 SGHAT and CDR2 FQNNGV. The CDR3 is 16 residues long. Trimming cost V 3 bases and J 5 bases; bases outside gene matches: 1. CDR3 bases: TGTGCCAGCAGCTTGGGGACTAGCGGGGGGACCGGGGAGCTGTTTTTT. It translates to CASSLGTSGGTGELFF.

Turning to this clone: This specimen includes other DNA sequences encoding the same CDR3. The V gene is TRBV7-6, the J gene TRBJ2-5; 8 bases line up with TRBD1. This CDR3 has 14 residues. Germline lookup yields CDR1 SGHVS and CDR2 FNYEAQ. V gave up 1 base and J gave up 5 bases; unmatched junction bases: 3. CDR3 sequence: CASSLVAGGETQYF. The DNA of the CDR3 is TGTGCCAGCAGCTTAGTTGCAGGGGGCGAGACCCAGTACTTC.

V is TRBV12-5 and J is TRBJ1-1; perhaps TRBD1 as D (5 bases). From germline, CDR1 is LGHNT and CDR2 FRNRAP. The CDR3 runs to 19 residues. Trimming shortened V by 0 bases and J by 0 bases, and 20 bases separated the two germline ends. The CDR3 DNA is TGTGCTAGTGGTTTGGTACCCCAGGGAGGTCACGGGATGAACACTGAAGCTTTCTTT. This translates into CASGLVPQGGHGMNTEAFF.

This chain joins TRBV19 and TRBJ1-2; no definite D call. CDR1 is LNHDA, CDR2 SQIVND, per germline (reference sequence). V gave up 3 bases and J gave up 4 bases, with 9 bases separating them. This CDR3 spans 13 amino acids. CDR3 residues: CASSMGVGYGYTF. CDR3 coding DNA: TGTGCCAGTAGTATGGGCGTAGGCTATGGCTACACCTTC.

The rearrangement joins TRBV24-1 to TRBJ2-1; D is perhaps TRBD1 (6 bases). Germline CDR1 KGHDR, CDR2 SFDVKD. Trimming shortened V by 4 bases and J by 7 bases, and 16 bases separated the two germline ends. This CDR3 is 15 amino acids long. The CDR3 coding sequence is TGTGCCACCAGTGACTATCGGGACATCGGGAATGAGCAGTTCTTC. Translated, it gives CATSDYRDIGNEQFF.

V usage is TRBV5-1 and J usage is TRBJ1-2, with a tentative D call TRBD1 (5 bases). The length of the CDR3 is 13 residues. The V end lost 2 bases, the J end lost 3 bases, and 8 bases lay between the germline ends. The germline V gene encodes CDR1 SGHRS and CDR2 YFSETQ. The CDR3 coding sequence is TGCGCCAGCAGCTTAGGGGAGGACTATGGCTACACCTTC. This gives the protein CASSLGEDYGYTF.

For this clone: Other DNA sequences in the sample encode the same CDR3. V usage is TRBV10-2 and J usage is TRBJ2-7, with TRBD2 matching over 12 bases. From germline, CDR1 is WSHSY and CDR2 SAAADI. The CDR3 is 15 amino acids. Trimming took 5 bases from V and 6 from J; bases not matched to a gene: 8. The CDR3 here is CASSQLAGGSGEQYF. The CDR3 coding sequence is TGCGCCAGCAGTCAACTAGCGGGAGGAAGCGGCGAGCAGTACTTC.

The gene calls are TRBV27 and TRBJ2-7; 12 bases line up with TRBD2. The CDR3 has 16 amino acids. V dropped 4 bases and J dropped 4; count of bases not matched to a gene: 8. Germline V gene lookup returns CDR1 MNHEY and CDR2 SMNVEV (reference sequence). The CDR3, as DNA: TGTGCCAGCAGTTCCCGCCGACTAGCGGGAGCGTACGAGCAGTACTTC. Encoded protein: CASSSRRLAGAYEQYF.

The chain has TRBV5-4 and TRBJ1-2, with a possible D match to TRBD1 (5 bases). The V and J ends lost 4 bases and 5 bases respectively, with 18 bases between them. The germline V gene has CDR1 SGHNT and CDR2 YYREEE (reference sequence). The CDR3 is 15 residues long. The CDR3 spells CASSESGTGKYGYTF. DNA for the CDR3: TGTGCCAGCAGCGAGAGCGGGACGGGAAAGTATGGCTACACCTTC.

This chain links TRBV27 with TRBJ1-5; TRBD1 matches at 8 bases. V shed 8 bases and J 2 bases; nucleotides not matched to a gene: 14. Germline V gene lookup returns CDR1 MNHEY and CDR2 SMNVEV (reference sequence). The CDR3 runs 17 residues. CDR3 loop: CASGPTTGVEGNQPQHF. DNA for the CDR3: TGTGCCAGCGGGCCTACGACAGGGGTTGAGGGCAATCAGCCCCAGCATTTT.

The V and J genes are TRBV9 and TRBJ2-3; 7 bases line up with TRBD1. The CDR3 contains 16 residues. Germline CDR1 is SGDLS and CDR2 is YYNGEE. Unmatched junction bases numbered 9, after V lost 3 bases and J lost 2 bases. CDR3 coding DNA: TGTGCCAGCAGCGCCCCCCAGGGGGTGGTCACAGATACGCAGTATTTT. Translating gives CASSAPQGVVTDTQYF.